What follows are 25 T cell receptor beta chains derived from one specimen sequenced in a study of blood T cells in healthy people across ages. Alongside a J-beta primer mix, a sample-barcoded 5' primer served in a second PCR lasting 7 to 11 cycles. TCRdb fed the 5' RACE reads into MiXCR, producing one record per CDR3 protein. The sample lists 540,000 or so distinct CDR3 sequences, about 25% occurring once. Sequencing was carried out using blood. Receptor source: a woman in her 70s in good health.

This clonotype showed up just a few times. This rearrangement joins TRBV9 to TRBJ2-2, with D possibly TRBD1 on 5 matching bases. The CDR3 spans 18 residues. V lost 2 bases to trimming and J lost 0 bases, with 17 bases between them. The V gene's germline CDR1 is SGDLS and CDR2 YYNGEE. CDR3 nucleotides: TGTGCCAGCAGCGTCGGCCCCGACAGCTACGCGAACACCGGGGAGCTGTTTTTT. Protein sequence: CASSVGPDSYANTGELFF.

In its sample, this clonotype was seen a few times. The gene calls are TRBV20-1 and TRBJ1-4; a weak D match, TRBD1 (5 bases). There are 14 residues in the CDR3. The V gene's germline CDR1 is DFQATT and CDR2 SNEGSKA (reference sequence). V gave up 6 bases and J gave up 7 bases, with 18 bases separating them. CDR3 sequence reads: CSAEWGQGSEKLFF. The CDR3, as DNA: TGCAGTGCGGAGTGGGGCCAGGGCAGTGAAAAACTGTTTTTT.

This chain links TRBV21-1 with TRBJ2-3; the table's TRBD1 call for D was not verified on the DNA. TRBV21-1 is a documented pseudogene. This CDR3 spans 15 amino acids. The CDR3 spells CASSLGHSQSVTQYF. In DNA form, the CDR3 reads TGTGCCAGCAGCCTGGGGCACAGTCAGTCTGTTACGCAGTATTTT.

The rearrangement links TRBV20-1 to TRBJ1-1; D may be TRBD1 (5 bases). V dropped 4 bases and J dropped 1 base, with 7 bases sitting between them. Germline CDR1 and CDR2: DFQATT and SNEGSKA (reference sequence). This CDR3 is built from 12 residues. The CDR3 coding sequence is TGCAGTGCTACCACAGGGAACACTGAAGCTTTCTTT. Translated, it gives CSATTGNTEAFF.

The CDR3 DNA is TGTGCCAGCAGTTTAACGGGATCGCACACCATATATTTT. It translates to CASSLTGSHTIYF. V gene TRBV12-3 or TRBV12-4 combines with J gene TRBJ1-3, with D hard to call. The CDR3 consists of 13 residues. V shed 2 bases and J shed 8 bases, with 10 bases lying between them.

With regard to this clonotype: The germline gene is not matched at one end of the junction; a read error may be the cause. V usage is TRBV20-1 and J usage is TRBJ2-4; D is perhaps TRBD1 (6 bases). CDR1 and CDR2 (germline): DFQATT, SNEGSKA (reference sequence). This CDR3 spans 16 amino acids. CDR3: CSARSGQSLAKDIQYF. The CDR3 DNA reads TGCAGTGCCCGATCCGGACAGTCCCTAGCCAAAGACATTCAGTACTTC.

J is TRBJ1-2 and V is TRBV9; D might be TRBD1 (6 bases). Germline V gene data show CDR1 as SGDLS and CDR2 as YYNGEE. The CDR3 sequence is 15 residues long. Trimming took off 7 bases at V and 4 bases at J, with 20 bases between the two ends. CDR3 nucleotide sequence: TGTGCCAGCGGTCCGGGACAAAAGAGTTTCTATGGCTACACCTTC. This gives the protein CASGPGQKSFYGYTF.

The CDR3: CASRSNRDEVGNEQFF. The CDR3 DNA follows: TGTGCCAGCAGGTCCAACAGGGACGAAGTCGGGAATGAGCAGTTCTTC. This sequence joins TRBV7-9 and TRBJ2-1; tentatively, D is TRBD1 (6 bases). Germline V gives CDR1 SEHNR, CDR2 FQNEAQ (reference sequence). The germline V and J ends were trimmed by 6 bases and 7 bases, with 22 bases remaining between them. This CDR3 is 16 amino acids long.

Comments on this clonotype: The junction departs from germline at one end; a sequencing error may be responsible. The V call is TRBV7-7, the J call TRBJ2-2, with a tentative D call TRBD2 (5 bases). The CDR3 runs to 16 residues. Looked up from germline, CDR1 is SSHAT and CDR2 is FNYEAQ (reference sequence). The CDR3 nucleotides read TGTGCTAGCAGCGCCGCCCGGGGAGCGAACACCGGGGAGCTGTTTTTT. It encodes CASSAARGANTGELFF.

V is TRBV20-1 and J is TRBJ1-3, with 7 bases identical to TRBD1. The CDR3 contains 15 residues. Germline CDR1 is DFQATT and CDR2 is SNEGSKA (reference sequence). The trim removed 0 bases at V and 2 bases at J, leaving 4 bases unmatched. The CDR3 nucleotides are TGCAGTGCTAGAGATCGACAGGGAACTGGAAACACCATATATTTT. Translation: CSARDRQGTGNTIYF.

This clonotype showed up just a few times. The chain couples TRBV7-2 to TRBJ1-5, with unresolved D. This CDR3 is built from 13 residues. Trimming took off 0 bases at V and 7 bases at J, with 7 bases between the two ends. CDR1 and CDR2 (germline): SGHTA, FQGNSA. CDR3 bases: TGTGCCAGCAGCTTAGCGGGTCTACAGCCCCAGCATTTT. As protein: CASSLAGLQPQHF.

J is TRBJ1-3 and V is TRBV4-3, with D tentatively TRBD1 (5 bases). This CDR3 is built from 15 residues. Germline V gives CDR1 LGHNA, CDR2 YSLEER. The V gene lost 5 bases and the J gene lost 0 bases, with 11 bases spanning the gap. CDR3 protein: CASSGATFSGNTIYF. The CDR3 DNA reads as TGCGCCAGCAGCGGGGCTACTTTCTCTGGAAACACCATATATTTT.

This clonotype was found a few times. J is TRBJ2-5 and V is TRBV15; TRBD1 matches at 7 bases. The CDR3 consists of 14 residues. V was pared by 4 bases and J by 3 bases, with 5 bases of the junction left unmatched. From germline, CDR1 is LNHNV and CDR2 YYDKDF (reference sequence). The CDR3 DNA reads TGTGCCACCAGCAAACAGGGGCCAGAAGAGACCCAGTACTTC. Translated, it gives CATSKQGPEETQYF.

V gene TRBV10-2 combines with J gene TRBJ2-3; TRBD2 might be the D (5 bases). The CDR3 covers 15 residues. CDR1 is WSHSY and CDR2 is SAAADI in the germline V gene. The ends were cut back, 6 bases at V and 4 bases at J, with 17 bases in the middle. CDR3: CASSLISGVADTQYF. CDR3 coding DNA: TGCGCCAGCAGCTTAATCTCCGGGGTGGCAGATACGCAGTATTTT.

The rearrangement joins TRBV5-5 to TRBJ1-2, with D maybe TRBD1 (5 bases). The V gene lost 0 bases and the J gene lost 2 bases, with 11 bases spanning the gap. Germline V CDR1 and CDR2: SGHKS, YYEKEE (reference sequence). This CDR3 is built from 15 residues. CDR3 protein: CASSLAVQGNYGYTF. In DNA form, the CDR3 reads TGTGCCAGCAGCTTGGCCGTTCAGGGAAACTATGGCTACACCTTC. Complete variable domain (other parts from reference TRBV5-5 and TRBJ1-2): DAGVTQSPTHLIKTRGQQVTLRCSPISGHKSVSWYQQVLGQGPQFIFQYYEKEERGRGNFPDRFSARQFPNYSSELNVNALLLGDSALYLCASSLAVQGNYGYTFGSGTRLTVV.

The genes are TRBV27 and TRBJ2-2; TRBD2 might be the D (6 bases). Between the trimmed V and J ends, which lost 7 bases and 5 bases, there was a span of 17 bases. This CDR3 is 15 amino acids long. Germline assignment: CDR1 MNHEY and CDR2 SMNVEV (reference sequence). CDR3 loop: CASIPWGGWTGELFF. The CDR3 coding sequence is TGTGCCAGCATTCCATGGGGAGGATGGACCGGGGAGCTGTTTTTT.

The CDR3 sequence is CASSQGGWQFF. The DNA of the CDR3 is TGTGCCAGCAGCCAAGGGGGCTGGCAGTTCTTC. The V call is TRBV7-2, the J call TRBJ2-1; 7 bases line up with TRBD1. Germline trimming cut 5 bases from V and 12 bases from J; bases unmatched to any gene: 4. Germline CDR1 SGHTA, CDR2 FQGNSA. The CDR3 is 11 residues long.

As regards this clonotype: The junction shows a germline mismatch at one end, possibly a read error. V usage is TRBV4-3 and J usage is TRBJ2-5; possible D gene TRBD2, 5 bases. Gene TRBJ2-7 matches the end of the DNA better, so the J call may be wrong. CDR3 size: 16 residues. Germline V CDR1 and CDR2: LGHNA, YSLEER. CDR3 in amino acids: CVSSQQPGTGEYEQYF. In DNA, the CDR3 is TGCGTCAGCAGCCAACAACCGGGAACGGGCGAGTACGAGCAGTACTTC.

The chain has TRBV9 and TRBJ1-3, with TRBD1 identical over 8 bases. Germline values: CDR1 SGDLS, CDR2 YYNGEE. Germline trimming cut 3 bases from V and 8 bases from J; bases unmatched to any gene: 7. This CDR3 has 14 amino acids. The CDR3 region has the DNA TGTGCCAGCAGCGCTGGAGACAGGGGTGACACCATATATTTT. This codes for CASSAGDRGDTIYF.

The rearrangement uses TRBV7-2 and TRBJ2-5; no clear D. Trimming took 0 bases from V and 5 from J, leaving 10 bases between them. The CDR3 length is 14 residues. Germline V lookup: CDR1 SGHTA, CDR2 FQGNSA. The CDR3 DNA sequence: TGTGCCAGCAGCTTAGCTATTCAGGATGAGACCCAGTACTTC. Its protein is CASSLAIQDETQYF. Drawing the rest from reference TRBV7-2 and TRBJ2-5, the complete variable domain is GAGVSQSPSNKVTEKGKDVELRCDPISGHTALYWYRQSLGQGLEFLIYFQGNSAPDKSGLPSDRFSAERTGGSVSTLTIQRTQQEDSAVYLCASSLAIQDETQYFGPGTRLLVL.

V usage is TRBV7-2 and J usage is TRBJ1-1; D is ambiguous. Deletions cut 2 bases from V and 0 bases from J, with 7 bases between. This CDR3 is built from 14 residues. Germline CDR1 is SGHTA and CDR2 is FQGNSA. The DNA of the CDR3 is TGTGCCAGCAGCTTACACCTCATGAACACTGAAGCTTTCTTT. Translated: CASSLHLMNTEAFF.

The chain links TRBV2 to TRBJ1-4, with D possibly TRBD1 on 5 matching bases. This CDR3 contains 15 residues. The V and J ends lost 2 bases and 7 bases respectively, with 14 bases between them. Germline V CDR1 and CDR2: SNHLY, FYNNEI. The CDR3 DNA is TGTGCCAGCAGTGAACTGGAAGGGGACGCTGAAAAACTGTTTTTT. This sequence encodes CASSELEGDAEKLFF.

This clonotype was detected a few times. V usage is TRBV5-1 and J usage is TRBJ2-1, with 10 bases that match TRBD1. The trim removed 0 bases at V and 9 bases at J, leaving 3 bases unmatched. Germline V CDR1 and CDR2: SGHRS, YFSETQ. The CDR3 has 14 amino acids. CDR3 coding DNA: TGCGCCAGCAGCTTGGGGACAGGGGGGATTGAGCAGTTCTTC. Translation gives CASSLGTGGIEQFF.

This clonotype was seen more than once but under ten times. This chain joins TRBV20-1 and TRBJ2-5; TRBD1 is a possible D gene (5 bases). The CDR3 covers 12 residues. The germline gives CDR1 DFQATT, CDR2 SNEGSKA (reference sequence). V lost 3 bases and J lost 5, with 10 bases in between. The CDR3 nucleotides read TGCAGTGCTAGTCTGCAGGGTGAGACCCAGTACTTC. This translates into CSASLQGETQYF.

The V and J genes are TRBV29-1 and TRBJ2-1; D is possibly TRBD2 (5 bases). The CDR3 consists of 15 residues. The germline CDR1 and CDR2 sequences are SQVTM and ANQGSEA. Trimming cost V 7 bases and J 2 bases, with 18 bases left between them. The CDR3 nucleotides read TGCAGCGACGCCCCCCTCGGAGCGGCCTACAATGAGCAGTTCTTC. As protein: CSDAPLGAAYNEQFF.